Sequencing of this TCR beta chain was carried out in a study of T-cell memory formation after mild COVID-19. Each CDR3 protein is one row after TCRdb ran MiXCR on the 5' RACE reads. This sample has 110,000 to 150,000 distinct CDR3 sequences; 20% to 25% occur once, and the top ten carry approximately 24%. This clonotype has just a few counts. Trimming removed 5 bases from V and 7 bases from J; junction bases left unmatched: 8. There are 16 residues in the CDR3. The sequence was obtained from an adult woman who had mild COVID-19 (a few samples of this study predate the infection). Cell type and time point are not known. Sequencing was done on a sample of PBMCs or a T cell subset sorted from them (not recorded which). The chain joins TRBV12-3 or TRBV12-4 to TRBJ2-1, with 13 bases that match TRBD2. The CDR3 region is CASSPGLAGVWNEQFF. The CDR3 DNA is TGTGCCAGCAGTCCTGGACTAGCGGGAGTGTGGAATGAGCAGTTCTTC.